The 32 T cell receptor beta chains presented below share a single source sample, sequenced in a study of cytomegalovirus exposure and HLA in healthy donors. The study ran its PCR with 60 Vbeta and 13 Jbeta primers. This table comes from immunoSEQ multiplex PCR, and its TCRdb copy is limited to in-frame clones, with some not included. The data hold about 190,000 clones, with 60% to 80% observed a single time. Specimen: PBMCs. These receptors came from a woman aged 30 to 39 in good health and CMV-seropositive.

The DNA for the CDR3 is TGTGCCAGCAGTGATATCCCAGGGAAGGACACTGAAGCTTTCTTT. Protein: CASSDIPGKDTEAFF. The chain carries TRBV2 and TRBJ1-1, with D maybe TRBD1 (5 bases). Trimming left V 3 bases short and J 3 bases short, with 14 bases between. This CDR3 region has 15 residues. The V gene's germline CDR1 is SNHLY and CDR2 FYNNEI. Supplemented by reference TRBV2 and TRBJ1-1, the full variable domain reads EPEVTQTPSHQVTQMGQEVILRCVPISNHLYFYWYRQILGQKVEFLVSFYNNEISEKSEIFDDQFSVERPDGSNFTLKIRSTKLEDSAMYFCASSDIPGKDTEAFFGQGTRLTVV.

The chain links TRBV5-6 to TRBJ2-7, with D possibly TRBD2 on 5 matching bases. This CDR3 is built from 15 residues. The ends were cut back, 4 bases at V and 7 bases at J, with 21 bases in the middle. CDR1 is SGHDT, CDR2 YYEEEE, per germline. Here the CDR3 DNA reads TGTGCCAGCAGCCCGAAGGGCGCGAGGGTTCGAGAGCAGTACTTC. Amino acid sequence: CASSPKGARVREQYF.

As DNA, the CDR3 is TGTGCCAGCAGCGCCGGACAGGGCCTCAACACCGGGGAGCTGTTTTTT. This sequence encodes CASSAGQGLNTGELFF. This chain links TRBV11-3 with TRBJ2-2, with 8 positions matching TRBD1. The J segment lost 2 bases and the V segment lost 5 bases, leaving 7 bases of the junction unmatched. This CDR3 is built from 16 residues. Germline CDR1 SGHNT, CDR2 YENEEA.

The chain is built from TRBV23-1 and TRBJ1-2; the D gene is possibly TRBD1 (6 bases). TRBV23-1 is placed among ORFs of uncertain function. The CDR3 consists of 16 residues. Deletions cut 0 bases from V and 2 bases from J, with 13 bases between. Here the CDR3 reads CASSQSCPGVNYGYTF. Here the CDR3 DNA reads TGCGCCAGCAGTCAATCTTGTCCAGGGGTAAACTATGGCTACACCTTC.

This clone appeared once. This rearrangement joins TRBV27 to TRBJ1-2; D is ambiguous. Trimming left V 4 bases short and J 4 bases short, with 10 bases between. In germline, CDR1 is MNHEY, CDR2 SMNVEV (reference sequence). The CDR3 consists of 13 residues. This chain's CDR3 is CASSSLQFYGYTF. CDR3 bases: TGTGCCAGCAGTTCCCTCCAGTTCTATGGCTACACCTTC.

The J gene is TRBJ1-3, the V gene TRBV10-1; 9 nucleotides line up with TRBD1. The length of the CDR3 is 18 residues. The J segment lost 4 bases and the V segment lost 7 bases, leaving 17 bases of the junction unmatched. Germline-derived CDR1 and CDR2 are WNHNN and SYGVQD (reference sequence). CDR3 DNA sequence: TGCGCCAGCACCCCCCAAGTATACCGGACAGGGGACGGAAACACCATATATTTT. This gives the protein CASTPQVYRTGDGNTIYF.

The rearrangement links TRBV6-4 to TRBJ2-5, with D tentatively TRBD2 (6 bases). With the DNA end fitting TRBJ2-7 better, the J assignment may be wrong. Germline CDR1 and CDR2: MRHNA and SNTAGT. The CDR3 sequence is 16 residues long. This chain's CDR3 is CASFLPGLRLSYEQYF. The CDR3 DNA is TGTGCCAGTTTTCTTCCGGGACTCAGGCTTTCCTACGAGCAGTACTTC.

This clone occurred a few times. This chain connects TRBV5-5 to TRBJ1-3; D is unresolved. The CDR3 consists of 15 residues. Germline V gene lookup returns CDR1 SGHKS and CDR2 YYEKEE (reference sequence). V was trimmed by 0 bases and J by 0 bases, leaving 7 bases between them. The DNA of the CDR3 is TGTGCCAGCAGCTTGGTTCAGGTCTCTGGAAACACCATATATTTT. Its translation is CASSLVQVSGNTIYF.

This rearrangement joins TRBV5-4 to TRBJ2-7, with 9 positions matching TRBD1. V gave up 3 bases and J gave up 6 bases; unmatched junction bases: 7. The V gene's germline CDR1 is SGHNT and CDR2 YYREEE (reference sequence). This CDR3 has 14 amino acids. The chain's CDR3 is CASSSGTGISEQYF. DNA of the CDR3: TGTGCCAGCAGCTCCGGGACAGGGATAAGCGAGCAGTACTTC.

The V call is TRBV6-1, the J call TRBJ1-2; maybe TRBD1 (5 bases). Germline CDR1 reads MNHNS; CDR2 reads SASEGT. Trimming shortened V by 7 bases and J by 0 bases, and 12 bases separated the two germline ends. The CDR3 covers 14 residues. CDR3 sequence reads: CASTLTAPNYGYTF. CDR3 sequence (DNA): TGTGCCAGCACTTTGACAGCCCCTAACTATGGCTACACCTTC.

The chain has TRBV7-9 and TRBJ2-1; possibly TRBD2 for D (5 bases). V was trimmed by 5 bases and J by 5 bases, leaving 7 bases between them. The CDR3 contains 12 residues. Germline CDR1 and CDR2: SEHNR and FQNEAQ (reference sequence). The CDR3 sequence: CASSGLNNEQFF. DNA of the CDR3: TGTGCCAGCAGCGGACTTAACAATGAGCAGTTCTTC.

V is TRBV27 and J is TRBJ2-7; maybe TRBD2 (6 bases). CDR1 is MNHEY, CDR2 SMNVEV, per germline (reference sequence). CDR3 length: 13 amino acids. V lost 4 bases, J lost 1 base, and 8 bases lay in between. CDR3: CASSSGRSYEQYF. As DNA, the CDR3 is TGTGCCAGCAGTTCTGGGAGGTCCTACGAGCAGTACTTC.

The V gene is TRBV13, the J gene TRBJ2-5; 9 bases align to TRBD1. The CDR3 is 18 amino acids. CDR1 and CDR2 (germline): PRHDT, FYEKMQ (reference sequence). V shed 5 bases, J shed 5 bases, and the junction held 18 bases outside the gene matches. CDR3 DNA: TGTGCCAGCAGCCCAAATCGCCAGGGACAGGGTGATTGGGAGACCCAGTACTTC. Its translation: CASSPNRQGQGDWETQYF. The entire variable domain, with the rest obtained from reference TRBV13 and TRBJ2-5, is as follows: AAGVIQSPRHLIKEKRETATLKCYPIPRHDTVYWYQQGPGQDPQFLISFYEKMQSDKGSIPDRFSAQQFSDYHSELNMSSLELGDSALYFCASSPNRQGQGDWETQYFGPGTRLLVL.

The rearrangement uses TRBV28 and TRBJ2-7; tentative D call: TRBD2 (5 bases). Trimming removed 8 bases at V and 6 bases at J, with 14 bases between. Germline values: CDR1 MDHEN, CDR2 SYDVKM. This CDR3 has 12 residues. CDR3 coding DNA: TGTGCCAGCGGACTGAAGTGGAGCGAGCAGTACTTC. Its translation is CASGLKWSEQYF.

The rearrangement links TRBV27 to TRBJ2-7; 7 bases align to TRBD1. CDR3 length equals 12 residues. The V segment lost 8 bases and the J segment 2 bases; nucleotides outside the gene matches: 3. Per the germline V gene, CDR1 is MNHEY and CDR2 is SMNVEV (reference sequence). The CDR3 nucleotides read TGTGCCAGCCGGACAGGAGCCTACGAGCAGTACTTC. It encodes CASRTGAYEQYF.

The chain uses TRBV10-1 and TRBJ2-5; TRBD2 matches 9 bases. This CDR3 region has 16 residues. Germline loops: CDR1 WNHNN, CDR2 SYGVQD (reference sequence). V lost 0 bases to trimming and J lost 4 bases; unmatched junction nucleotides: 6. CDR3 sequence: CASSESPAGGRETQYF. The CDR3 nucleotides read TGCGCCAGCAGTGAGTCGCCAGCGGGAGGACGAGAGACCCAGTACTTC.

The V call is TRBV6-4, the J call TRBJ2-2; 12 bases match TRBD2. After removal of 3 bases from V and 4 bases from J, the junction contained 0 bases not matched to a gene. The CDR3 length is 15 residues. CDR1 and CDR2 from the germline V gene are MRHNA and SNTAGT. CDR3 protein: CASSELAGGTGELFF. DNA for the CDR3: TGTGCCAGCAGTGAACTAGCGGGAGGCACCGGGGAGCTGTTTTTT.

The rearrangement links TRBV19 to TRBJ1-4; a possible D gene is TRBD1 (6 bases). CDR3 length equals 14 residues. V lost 1 base, J lost 7 bases, and 10 bases lay in between. The germline V gene has CDR1 LNHDA and CDR2 SQIVND (reference sequence). The CDR3 nucleotides are TGTGCCAGTAGTATAGGGGCACAGGGTGAAAAACTGTTTTTT. It yields the protein CASSIGAQGEKLFF.

This clone was recorded a few times. The chain has TRBV27 and TRBJ2-1; D is perhaps TRBD1 (7 bases). The V gene's germline CDR1 is MNHEY and CDR2 SMNVEV (reference sequence). Trimming shortened V by 3 bases and J by 8 bases, and 11 bases separated the two germline ends. The CDR3 consists of 13 residues. The CDR3 here is CASSFQGGYEQFF. The DNA of the CDR3 is TGTGCCAGCAGTTTCCAGGGGGGATATGAGCAGTTCTTC.

The chain uses TRBV5-6 and TRBJ2-3; 8 bases map to TRBD1. V shed 3 bases, J shed 2 bases, and the junction held 11 bases outside the gene matches. In germline, CDR1 is SGHDT, CDR2 YYEEEE. This CDR3 has 17 residues. CDR3 region: CASSSTLRDRNTDTQYF. Here the CDR3 DNA reads TGTGCCAGCAGCTCAACGCTTCGGGACAGGAACACAGATACGCAGTATTTT.

This clone was counted a few times. The chain carries TRBV10-3 and TRBJ2-2; 7 positions match TRBD2. The CDR3 contains 13 residues. CDR1 is ENHRY, CDR2 SYGVKD, per germline. Unmatched junction bases numbered 6, after V lost 10 bases and J lost 4 bases. DNA of the CDR3: TGTGCCACCCAGGAGCGGGGCACCGGGGAGCTGTTTTTT. This encodes CATQERGTGELFF.

J is TRBJ2-5 and V is TRBV5-6; TRBD2 might be the D (6 bases). From germline, CDR1 is SGHDT and CDR2 YYEEEE. Trimming removed 1 base from V and 4 bases from J, with 14 bases in between. CDR3 length equals 15 residues. Written as DNA, the CDR3 is TGTGCCAGCAGCTTGAGGCGCCTGGGGGGAGAGACCCAGTACTTC. Amino acids: CASSLRRLGGETQYF.

As DNA, the CDR3 is TGTGCCAGCAGTTTCACCGTGATACAGGGAAACTACGAGCAGTACTTC. Amino acids: CASSFTVIQGNYEQYF. This chain connects TRBV6-5 to TRBJ2-7; maybe TRBD1 (6 bases). Germline V gene sequence: CDR1 MNHEY, CDR2 SVGAGI. The V end was cut by 4 bases, the J end by 3 bases, with 19 bases between. The CDR3 is made up of 16 amino acids.

J is TRBJ2-3 and V is TRBV27, with D possibly being TRBD2 (5 bases). Germline CDR1 and CDR2: MNHEY and SMNVEV (reference sequence). With 8 bases removed from V and 5 bases from J, the gap between germline ends came to 8 bases. The CDR3 loop spans 11 amino acids. CDR3 sequence (DNA): TGTGCCAGCCGAGAGGGAGATACGCAGTATTTT. This sequence encodes CASREGDTQYF.

The J gene is TRBJ2-1, the V gene TRBV10-3; a possible D gene is TRBD1 (6 bases). Trimming removed 3 bases from V and 6 bases from J, with 12 bases in between. CDR3 length equals 14 residues. Germline CDR1 and CDR2: ENHRY and SYGVKD. The CDR3 DNA follows: TGTGCCATCAGTGACCCCGGGACAATCAATGAGCAGTTCTTC. This encodes CAISDPGTINEQFF.

The chain uses TRBV6-1 and TRBJ2-7; possible D gene TRBD2, 5 bases. This CDR3 has 15 amino acids. Trimming stripped 9 bases from V and 3 bases from J, with 21 bases between. Germline values: CDR1 MNHNS, CDR2 SASEGT. The CDR3 DNA reads TGTGCCAGGAGAAGGAGGCCTACTTTATTCTACGAGCAGTACTTC. Encoded protein: CARRRRPTLFYEQYF.

The chain employs TRBV7-2 and TRBJ2-7; the D is unclear. Per the germline V gene, CDR1 is SGHTA and CDR2 is FQGNSA. This CDR3 contains 13 residues. V gave up 7 bases and J gave up 1 base, with 11 bases separating them. CDR3 residues: CASTSDGSYEQYF. DNA for the CDR3: TGTGCCAGCACCTCCGACGGGTCCTACGAGCAGTACTTC.

The V call is TRBV9, the J call TRBJ2-1; tentative D call: TRBD1 (5 bases). Germline values: CDR1 SGDLS, CDR2 YYNGEE. The length of the CDR3 is 15 residues. V was trimmed by 0 bases and J by 6 bases, leaving 13 bases between them. CDR3: CASSVAGATPNEQFF. In DNA, the CDR3 is TGTGCCAGCAGCGTAGCTGGGGCGACCCCCAATGAGCAGTTCTTC.

Remarks on this clone: The germline gene is not matched at one end of the junction; a read error may be the cause. In nucleotides, the CDR3 is TGTGCCAGCAGGGTAGCAGGGGGCAGGAACACTGAAGCTTTCTTT. As protein: CASRVAGGRNTEAFF. The J gene is TRBJ1-1, the V gene TRBV9, with TRBD1 identical over 8 bases. The CDR3 totals 15 residues. Germline-derived CDR1 and CDR2 are SGDLS and YYNGEE. Together with reference TRBV9 and TRBJ1-1, the CDR3 gives the full variable domain: DSGVTQTPKHLITATGQRVTLRCSPRSGDLSVYWYQQSLDQGLQFLIQYYNGEERAKGNILERFSAQQFPDLHSELNLSSLELGDSALYFCASRVAGGRNTEAFFGQGTRLTVV.

This clone was counted a few times. The CDR3 DNA sequence: TGTGCCAGCAGTGACTCAGGGGGGGCTGGAAACACCATATATTTT. It translates to CASSDSGGAGNTIYF. The chain employs TRBV6-4 and TRBJ1-3, with D maybe TRBD1 (6 bases). The V end lost 0 bases, the J end lost 2 bases, and 8 bases lay between the germline ends. CDR3 size: 15 residues. Looked up from germline, CDR1 is MRHNA and CDR2 is SNTAGT.

This chain connects TRBV5-1 to TRBJ2-1; 11 nucleotides match TRBD1. Germline lookup yields CDR1 SGHRS and CDR2 YFSETQ. This CDR3 has 17 residues. V shed 6 bases, J shed 2 bases, and the junction held 10 bases outside the gene matches. CDR3 amino acids: CASTRTGGLIAYNEQFF. The CDR3 nucleotides are TGCGCCAGCACCCGGACAGGGGGCTTAATAGCCTACAATGAGCAGTTCTTC.

This sequence joins TRBV15 and TRBJ2-6, with 13 positions matching TRBD2. Germline-derived CDR1 and CDR2 are LNHNV and YYDKDF (reference sequence). With 3 bases clipped from V and 4 bases from J, the junction kept 3 bases outside the gene matches. CDR3 length: 17 residues. CDR3 sequence reads: CATSSTSGRAGANVLTF. The CDR3 DNA reads as TGTGCCACCAGCAGTACTAGCGGGAGGGCCGGGGCCAACGTCCTGACTTTC.